This T cell receptor beta chain was profiled in a study of CD8 T cells in Susac syndrome. CD8+ and CD4+ T cells from blood underwent TCR beta sequencing, which was carried out in a high-throughput format. Patients with stable or active relapsing-remitting disease, all of them treatment-naive, made up the multiple sclerosis controls. With random hexamers, roughly 0.5 to 1 ug RNA was reverse transcribed. The amplification used immunoSEQ multiplex PCR on TCR beta CDR3; it spanned 54 Vbeta and 13 Jbeta. MiXCR, applied by TCRdb to the immunoSEQ multiplex PCR reads, yields one record per CDR3 protein. The repertoire holds hundreds of thousands of distinct CDR3 sequences, with approximately 89% as singletons. This sequence originates from a human donor with multiple sclerosis. Sequencing input: CD8+ T cells from PBMCs.

CDR3 residues: CASSFGHPNYGYTF. In nucleotides, the CDR3 is TGTGCCAGCAGTTTCGGGCATCCGAACTATGGCTACACCTTC. The gene calls are TRBV27 and TRBJ1-2, with D uncertain. CDR3 length: 14 amino acids. CDR1 is MNHEY, CDR2 SMNVEV, per germline (reference sequence). Trimming removed 3 bases at V and 2 bases at J, with 10 bases between.